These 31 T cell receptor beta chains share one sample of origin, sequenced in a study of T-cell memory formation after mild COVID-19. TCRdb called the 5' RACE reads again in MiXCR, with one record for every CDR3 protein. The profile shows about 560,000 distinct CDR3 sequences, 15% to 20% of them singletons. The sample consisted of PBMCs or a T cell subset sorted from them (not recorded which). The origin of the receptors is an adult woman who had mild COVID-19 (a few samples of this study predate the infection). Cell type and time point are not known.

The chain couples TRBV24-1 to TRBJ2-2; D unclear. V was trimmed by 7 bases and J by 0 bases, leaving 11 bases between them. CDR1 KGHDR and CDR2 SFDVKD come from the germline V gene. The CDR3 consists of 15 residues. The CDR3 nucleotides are TGTGCCACCAGGGGCTCGGCAGCGAACACCGGGGAGCTGTTTTTT. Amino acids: CATRGSAANTGELFF.

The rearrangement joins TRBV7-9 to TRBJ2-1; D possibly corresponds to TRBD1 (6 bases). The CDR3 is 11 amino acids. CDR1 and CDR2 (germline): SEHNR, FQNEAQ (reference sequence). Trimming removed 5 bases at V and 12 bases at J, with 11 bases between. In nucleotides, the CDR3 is TGTGCCAGCAGCCAGGGGCAGGTGCAGTTCTTC. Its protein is CASSQGQVQFF. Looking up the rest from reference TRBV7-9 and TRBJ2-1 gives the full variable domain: DTGVSQNPRHKITKRGQNVTFRCDPISEHNRLYWYRQTLGQGPEFLTYFQNEAQLEKSRLLSDRFSAERPKGSFSTLEIQRTEQGDSAMYLCASSQGQVQFFGPGTRLTVL.

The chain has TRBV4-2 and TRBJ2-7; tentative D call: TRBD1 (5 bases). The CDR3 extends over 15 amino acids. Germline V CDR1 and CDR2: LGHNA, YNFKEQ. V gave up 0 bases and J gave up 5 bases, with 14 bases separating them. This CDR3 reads CASSQDWPGSDEQYF. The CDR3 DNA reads TGTGCCAGCAGCCAAGATTGGCCAGGGTCGGACGAGCAGTACTTC.

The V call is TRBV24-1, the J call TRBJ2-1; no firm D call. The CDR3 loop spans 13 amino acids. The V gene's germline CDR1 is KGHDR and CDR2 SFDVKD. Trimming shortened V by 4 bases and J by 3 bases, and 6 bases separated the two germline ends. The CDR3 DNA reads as TGTGCCACCAGTGACCTTTACTACAATGAGCAGTTCTTC. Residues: CATSDLYYNEQFF.

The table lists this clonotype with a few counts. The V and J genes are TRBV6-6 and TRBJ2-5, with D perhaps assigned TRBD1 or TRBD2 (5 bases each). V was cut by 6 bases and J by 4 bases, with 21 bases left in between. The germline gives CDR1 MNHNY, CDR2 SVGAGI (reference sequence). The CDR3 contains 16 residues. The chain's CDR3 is CASSNSIQGRGETQYF. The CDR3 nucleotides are TGTGCCAGCAGCAACTCCATTCAGGGTCGGGGAGAGACCCAGTACTTC.

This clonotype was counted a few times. CDR3 nucleotides: TGTGCCAGCAGTGCACCGGTGCGGGACTCTGGAAACACCATATATTTT. The encoded protein is CASSAPVRDSGNTIYF. This sequence joins TRBV6-1 and TRBJ1-3; the D is unclear. This CDR3 is 16 amino acids long. CDR1 and CDR2 from the germline V gene are MNHNS and SASEGT. The germline V and J ends were trimmed by 4 bases and 0 bases, with 13 bases remaining between them.

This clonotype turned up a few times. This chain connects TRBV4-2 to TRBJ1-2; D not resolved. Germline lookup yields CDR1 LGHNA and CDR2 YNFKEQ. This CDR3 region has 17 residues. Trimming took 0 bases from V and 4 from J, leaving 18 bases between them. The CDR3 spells CASSQDDRRRGIYGYTF. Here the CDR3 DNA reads TGTGCCAGCAGCCAAGATGATCGCAGGCGGGGTATCTATGGCTACACCTTC.

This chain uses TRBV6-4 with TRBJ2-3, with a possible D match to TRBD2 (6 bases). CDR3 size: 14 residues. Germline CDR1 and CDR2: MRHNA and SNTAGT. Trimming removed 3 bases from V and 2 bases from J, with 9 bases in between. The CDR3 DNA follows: TGTGCCAGCAGTGAGGGGGAGGCCACAGATACGCAGTATTTT. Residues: CASSEGEATDTQYF.

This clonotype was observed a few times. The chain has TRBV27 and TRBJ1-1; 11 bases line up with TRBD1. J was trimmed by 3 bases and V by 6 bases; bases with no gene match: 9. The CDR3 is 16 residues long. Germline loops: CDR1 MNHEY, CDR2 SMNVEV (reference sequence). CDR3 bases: TGTGCCAGCAGCTTGCTAGGGACAGGGGGGGACACTGAAGCTTTCTTT. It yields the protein CASSLLGTGGDTEAFF.

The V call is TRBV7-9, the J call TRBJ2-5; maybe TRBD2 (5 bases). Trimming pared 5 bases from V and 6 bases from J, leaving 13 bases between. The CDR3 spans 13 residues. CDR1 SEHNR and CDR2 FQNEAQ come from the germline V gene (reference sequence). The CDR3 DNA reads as TGTGCCAGCAGCCACGGTAGCGCGCAGACCCAGTACTTC. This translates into CASSHGSAQTQYF.

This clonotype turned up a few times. CDR3 in amino acids: CASSSGTNGYNEQFF. CDR3 coding DNA: TGTGCCAGCAGCTCCGGAACGAACGGATACAATGAGCAGTTCTTC. The V gene is TRBV5-4, the J gene TRBJ2-1; D unclear. Germline V lookup: CDR1 SGHNT, CDR2 YYREEE (reference sequence). Trimming removed 3 bases from V and 4 bases from J, with 14 bases in between. This CDR3 is 15 amino acids long.

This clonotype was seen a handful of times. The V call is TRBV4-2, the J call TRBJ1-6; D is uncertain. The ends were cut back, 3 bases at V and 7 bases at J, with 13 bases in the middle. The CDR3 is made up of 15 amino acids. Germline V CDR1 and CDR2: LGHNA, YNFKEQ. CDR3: CASSHTLGENSPLHF. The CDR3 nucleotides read TGTGCCAGCAGCCACACCTTGGGAGAGAATTCACCCCTCCACTTT.

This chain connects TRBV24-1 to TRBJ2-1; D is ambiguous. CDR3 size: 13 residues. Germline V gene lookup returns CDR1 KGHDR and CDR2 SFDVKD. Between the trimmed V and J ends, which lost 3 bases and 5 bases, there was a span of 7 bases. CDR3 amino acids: CATSDLKDNEQFF. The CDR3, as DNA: TGTGCCACCAGTGATCTCAAAGACAATGAGCAGTTCTTC.

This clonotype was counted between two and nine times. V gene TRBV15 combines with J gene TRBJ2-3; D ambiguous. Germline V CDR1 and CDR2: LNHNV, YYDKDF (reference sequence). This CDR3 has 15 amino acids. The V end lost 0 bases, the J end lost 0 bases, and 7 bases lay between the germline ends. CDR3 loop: CATSREASSTDTQYF. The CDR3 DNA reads TGTGCCACCAGCAGAGAGGCATCTAGCACAGATACGCAGTATTTT.

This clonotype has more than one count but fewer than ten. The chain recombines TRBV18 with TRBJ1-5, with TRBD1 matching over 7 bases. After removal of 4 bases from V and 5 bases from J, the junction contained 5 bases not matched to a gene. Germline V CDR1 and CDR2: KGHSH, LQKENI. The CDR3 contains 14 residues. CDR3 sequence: CASSRSQGDQPQHF. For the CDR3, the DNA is TGTGCCAGCTCACGGAGCCAGGGGGATCAGCCCCAGCATTTT.

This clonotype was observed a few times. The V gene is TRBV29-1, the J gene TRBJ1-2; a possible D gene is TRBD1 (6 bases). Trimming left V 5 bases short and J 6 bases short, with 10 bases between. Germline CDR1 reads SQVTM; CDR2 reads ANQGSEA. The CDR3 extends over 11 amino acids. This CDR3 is CSVTSGDGYTF. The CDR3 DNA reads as TGCAGCGTTACCTCAGGGGATGGCTACACCTTC.

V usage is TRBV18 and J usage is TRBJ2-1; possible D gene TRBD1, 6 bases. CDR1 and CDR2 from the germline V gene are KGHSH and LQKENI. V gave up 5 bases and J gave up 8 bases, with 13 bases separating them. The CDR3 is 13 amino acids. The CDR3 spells CASSAKDRHEQFF. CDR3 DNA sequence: TGTGCCAGCTCAGCGAAGGACAGACATGAGCAGTTCTTC.

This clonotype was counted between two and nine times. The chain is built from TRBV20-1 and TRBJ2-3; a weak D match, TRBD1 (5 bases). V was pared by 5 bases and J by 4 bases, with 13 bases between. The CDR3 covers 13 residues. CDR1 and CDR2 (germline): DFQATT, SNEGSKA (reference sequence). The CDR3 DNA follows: TGCAGTGCTCCAGGACACTCGGCAGATACGCAGTATTTT. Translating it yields CSAPGHSADTQYF.

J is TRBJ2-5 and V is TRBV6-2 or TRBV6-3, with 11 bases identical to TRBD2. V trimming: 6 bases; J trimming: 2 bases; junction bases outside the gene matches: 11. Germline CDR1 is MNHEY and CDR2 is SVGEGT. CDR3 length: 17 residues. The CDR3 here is CASRRLAGSRPQETQYF. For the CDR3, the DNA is TGTGCCAGCAGGCGACTAGCGGGAAGTCGGCCGCAAGAGACCCAGTACTTC.

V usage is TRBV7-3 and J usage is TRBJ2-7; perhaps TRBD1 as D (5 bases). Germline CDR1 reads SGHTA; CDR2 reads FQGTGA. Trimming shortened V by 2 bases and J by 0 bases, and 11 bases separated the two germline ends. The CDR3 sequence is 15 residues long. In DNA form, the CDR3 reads TGTGCCAGCAGCTTACAGGGCAAGAGCTCCTACGAGCAGTACTTC. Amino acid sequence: CASSLQGKSSYEQYF.

CDR3 bases: TGCAGTGCTAGCCAAACAGGGTGGAGGACAGATACGCAGTATTTT. Protein: CSASQTGWRTDTQYF. The chain is built from TRBV20-1 and TRBJ2-3; TRBD1 might be the D (6 bases). This CDR3 contains 15 residues. Germline-derived CDR1 and CDR2 are DFQATT and SNEGSKA (reference sequence). Trimming pared 3 bases from V and 3 bases from J, leaving 16 bases between.

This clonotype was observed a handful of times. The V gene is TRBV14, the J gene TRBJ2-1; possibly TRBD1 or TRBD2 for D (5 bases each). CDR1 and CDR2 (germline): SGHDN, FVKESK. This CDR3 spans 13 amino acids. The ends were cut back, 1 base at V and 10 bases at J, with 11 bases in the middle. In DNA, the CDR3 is TGTGCCAGCAGCCAAGTTCAGGGCGGGGAGCAGTTCTTC. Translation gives CASSQVQGGEQFF.

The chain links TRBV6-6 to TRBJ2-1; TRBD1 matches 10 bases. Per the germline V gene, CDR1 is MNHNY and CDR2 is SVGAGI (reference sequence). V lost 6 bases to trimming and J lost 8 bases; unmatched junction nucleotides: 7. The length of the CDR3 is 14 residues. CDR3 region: CASRDRDRGYEQFF. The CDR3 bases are TGTGCCAGCAGGGACCGGGACAGGGGATATGAGCAGTTCTTC.

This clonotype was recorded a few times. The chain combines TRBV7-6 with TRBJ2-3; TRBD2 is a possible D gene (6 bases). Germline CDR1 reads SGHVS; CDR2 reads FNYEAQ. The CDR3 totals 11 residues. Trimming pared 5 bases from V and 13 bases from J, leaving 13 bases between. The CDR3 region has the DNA TGTGCCAGCAGCGACGGGACTCCTAAGTATTTT. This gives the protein CASSDGTPKYF.

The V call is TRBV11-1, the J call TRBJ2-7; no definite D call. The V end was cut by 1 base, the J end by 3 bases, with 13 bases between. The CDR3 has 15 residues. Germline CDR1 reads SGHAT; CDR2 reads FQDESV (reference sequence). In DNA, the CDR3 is TGTGCCAGCAGCTTAGTTGGGCAGGCGGTCTACGAGCAGTACTTC. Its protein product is CASSLVGQAVYEQYF.

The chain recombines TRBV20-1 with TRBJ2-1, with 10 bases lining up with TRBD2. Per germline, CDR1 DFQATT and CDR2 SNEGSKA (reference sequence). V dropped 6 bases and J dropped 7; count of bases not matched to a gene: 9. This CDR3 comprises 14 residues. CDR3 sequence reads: CSAPLAGAWNEQFF. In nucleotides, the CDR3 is TGCAGTGCACCCCTAGCGGGAGCATGGAATGAGCAGTTCTTC.

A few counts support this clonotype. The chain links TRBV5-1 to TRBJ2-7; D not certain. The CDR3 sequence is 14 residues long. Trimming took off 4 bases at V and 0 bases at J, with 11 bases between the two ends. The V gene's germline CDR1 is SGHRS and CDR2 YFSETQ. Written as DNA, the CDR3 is TGCGCCAGCAGCGTTGGTCCGACCTCCTACGAGCAGTACTTC. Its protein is CASSVGPTSYEQYF.

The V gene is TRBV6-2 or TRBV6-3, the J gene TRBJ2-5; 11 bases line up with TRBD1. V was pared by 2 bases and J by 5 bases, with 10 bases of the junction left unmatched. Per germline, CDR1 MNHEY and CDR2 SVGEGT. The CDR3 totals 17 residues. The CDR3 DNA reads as TGTGCCAGCAGTTACGTCGCGGGACAGGGGGGTACGGAGACCCAGTACTTC. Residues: CASSYVAGQGGTETQYF.

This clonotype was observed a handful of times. CDR3 coding DNA: TGCGCCAGCAGCTGGGGGACAGGGGAGGGCACTGAAGCTTTCTTT. Translation gives CASSWGTGEGTEAFF. This chain joins TRBV5-1 and TRBJ1-1; 10 bases match TRBD1. The CDR3 contains 15 residues. The germline CDR1 and CDR2 sequences are SGHRS and YFSETQ. V was pared by 3 bases and J by 4 bases, with 6 bases of the junction left unmatched.

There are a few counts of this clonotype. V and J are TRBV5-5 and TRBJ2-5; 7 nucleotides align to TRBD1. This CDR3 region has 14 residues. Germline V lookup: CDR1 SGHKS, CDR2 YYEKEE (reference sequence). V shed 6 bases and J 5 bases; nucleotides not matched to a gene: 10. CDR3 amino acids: CASTPTGHWETQYF. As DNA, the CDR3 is TGTGCCAGCACCCCGACAGGGCATTGGGAGACCCAGTACTTC.

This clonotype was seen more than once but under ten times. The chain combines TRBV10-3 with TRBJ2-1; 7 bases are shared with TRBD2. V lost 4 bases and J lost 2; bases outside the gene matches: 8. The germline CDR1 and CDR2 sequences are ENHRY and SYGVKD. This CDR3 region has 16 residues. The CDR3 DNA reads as TGTGCCATCAGTGGGGGTCTAGCGGTAACCTACAATGAGCAGTTCTTC. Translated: CAISGGLAVTYNEQFF.